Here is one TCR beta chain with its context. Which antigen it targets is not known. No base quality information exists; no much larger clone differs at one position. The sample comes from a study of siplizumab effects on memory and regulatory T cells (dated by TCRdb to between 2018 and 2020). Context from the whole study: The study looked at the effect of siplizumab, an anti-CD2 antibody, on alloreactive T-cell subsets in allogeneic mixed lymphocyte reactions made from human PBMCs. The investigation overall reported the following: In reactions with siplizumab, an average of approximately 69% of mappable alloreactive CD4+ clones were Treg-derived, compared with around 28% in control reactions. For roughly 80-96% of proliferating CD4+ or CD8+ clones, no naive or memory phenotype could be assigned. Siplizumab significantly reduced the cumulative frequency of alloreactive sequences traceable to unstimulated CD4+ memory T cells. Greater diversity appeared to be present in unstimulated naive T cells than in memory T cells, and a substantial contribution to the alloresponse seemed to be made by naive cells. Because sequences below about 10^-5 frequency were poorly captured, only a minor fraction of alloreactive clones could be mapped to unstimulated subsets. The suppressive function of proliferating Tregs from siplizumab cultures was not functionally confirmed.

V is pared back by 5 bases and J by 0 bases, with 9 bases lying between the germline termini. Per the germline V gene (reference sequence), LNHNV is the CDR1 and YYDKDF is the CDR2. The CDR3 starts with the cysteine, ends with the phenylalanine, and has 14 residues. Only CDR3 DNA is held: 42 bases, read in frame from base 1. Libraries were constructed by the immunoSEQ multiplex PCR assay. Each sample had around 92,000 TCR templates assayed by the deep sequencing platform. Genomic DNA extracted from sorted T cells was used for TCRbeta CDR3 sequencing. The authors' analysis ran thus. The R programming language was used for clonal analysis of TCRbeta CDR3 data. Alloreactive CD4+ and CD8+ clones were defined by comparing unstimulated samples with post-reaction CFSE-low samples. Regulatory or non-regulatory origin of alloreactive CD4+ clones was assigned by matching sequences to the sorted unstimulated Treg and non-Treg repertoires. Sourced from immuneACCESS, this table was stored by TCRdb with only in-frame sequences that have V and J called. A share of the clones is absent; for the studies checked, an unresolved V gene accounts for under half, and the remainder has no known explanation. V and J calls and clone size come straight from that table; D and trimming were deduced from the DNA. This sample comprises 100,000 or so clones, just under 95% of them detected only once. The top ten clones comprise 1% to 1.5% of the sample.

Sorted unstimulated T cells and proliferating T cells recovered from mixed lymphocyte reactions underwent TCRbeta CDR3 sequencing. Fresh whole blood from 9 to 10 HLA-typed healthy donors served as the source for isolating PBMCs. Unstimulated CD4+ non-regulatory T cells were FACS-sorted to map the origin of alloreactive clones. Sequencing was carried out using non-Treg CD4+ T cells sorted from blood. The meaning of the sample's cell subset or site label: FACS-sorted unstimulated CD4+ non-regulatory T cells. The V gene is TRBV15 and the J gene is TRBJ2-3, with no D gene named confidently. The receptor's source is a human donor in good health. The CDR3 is CATSRVLSTDTQYF. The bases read TGTGCCACCAGCCGGGTCCTTAGCACAGATACGCAGTATTTT.